The next 13 T cell receptor beta chains were all read from a single sample in a study of cytomegalovirus exposure and HLA in healthy donors. In the PCR, 60 Vbeta and 13 Jbeta primers were used. Measured with immunoSEQ multiplex PCR; TCRdb has only the in-frame clones, and not every one. The repertoire holds roughly 120,000 clones, with around three quarters as singletons. Specimen: PBMCs. The source of these receptors is a woman between 40 and 55 years old in good health and CMV-seropositive.

The rearrangement uses TRBV5-1 and TRBJ2-7; TRBD1 agrees at 8 bases. From germline, CDR1 is SGHRS and CDR2 YFSETQ. Trimming took 2 bases from V and 2 from J; bases not matched to a gene: 6. CDR3 size: 15 residues. The CDR3 region has the DNA TGCGCCAGCAGCTTTCGGACAGGGCGACCCTACGAGCAGTACTTC. The encoded protein is CASSFRTGRPYEQYF.

This chain links TRBV29-1 with TRBJ1-2; 11 nucleotides line up with TRBD1. Trimming at V came to 8 bases and at J to 6 bases, leaving 11 bases not matched to a gene. CDR3 size: 14 residues. In germline, CDR1 is SQVTM, CDR2 ANQGSEA. The DNA of the CDR3 is TGCAGCCTCACCAGGACAGGGGGCGAGGATGGCTACACCTTC. It encodes CSLTRTGGEDGYTF.

This rearrangement joins TRBV6-5 to TRBJ2-2; 10 bases line up with TRBD1. CDR1 and CDR2 (germline): MNHEY, SVGAGI. There are 13 residues in the CDR3. The junction had 3 bases not matched to a gene; V was cut back by 7 bases and J by 7 bases. The CDR3 region is CASTGQGNGELFF. For the CDR3, the DNA is TGTGCCAGCACGGGACAGGGGAACGGGGAGCTGTTTTTT.

This chain links TRBV9 with TRBJ1-1; D is ambiguous. V was clipped by 0 bases and J by 0 bases, with 3 bases between them. Germline V gene sequence: CDR1 SGDLS, CDR2 YYNGEE. The CDR3 is 13 residues long. CDR3 bases: TGTGCCAGCAGCGTAGTTATGAACACTGAAGCTTTCTTT. Translated: CASSVVMNTEAFF.

The rearrangement joins TRBV28 to TRBJ2-7, with TRBD2 identical over 9 bases. The CDR3 covers 13 residues. From germline, CDR1 is MDHEN and CDR2 SYDVKM. Trimming at V came to 5 bases and at J to 5 bases, leaving 4 bases not matched to a gene. CDR3 DNA: TGTGCCAGCAGTACAGCGGGGGGTCACGAGCAGTACTTC. It specifies CASSTAGGHEQYF. Full variable domain (rest looked up from reference TRBV28 and TRBJ2-7): DVKVTQSSRYLVKRTGEKVFLECVQDMDHENMFWYRQDPGLGLRLIYFSYDVKMKEKGDIPEGYSVSREKKERFSLILESASTNQTSMYLCASSTAGGHEQYFGPGTRLTVT.

The rearrangement joins TRBV5-6 to TRBJ1-3; 7 bases match TRBD1. V was pared by 4 bases and J by 5 bases, with 9 bases of the junction left unmatched. CDR1 and CDR2 from the germline V gene are SGHDT and YYEEEE. The CDR3 is 15 amino acids. The CDR3 here is CASSPTGLTRNTIYF. CDR3 DNA sequence: TGTGCCAGCAGCCCGACAGGGTTAACTAGAAACACCATATATTTT.

The chain links TRBV9 to TRBJ2-7, with 9 bases matching TRBD2. The CDR3 consists of 14 residues. V was pared by 3 bases and J by 4 bases, with 5 bases of the junction left unmatched. The germline CDR1 and CDR2 sequences are SGDLS and YYNGEE. In DNA form, the CDR3 reads TGTGCCAGCAGCGCGACTAGCGGACCTTACGAGCAGTACTTC. Translation gives CASSATSGPYEQYF.

This rearrangement joins TRBV28 to TRBJ1-2; 11 nucleotides agree with TRBD1. V lost 5 bases to trimming and J lost 3 bases; unmatched junction nucleotides: 8. This CDR3 is built from 16 residues. Germline V lookup: CDR1 MDHEN, CDR2 SYDVKM. DNA for the CDR3: TGTGCCAGCAGTGGGACAGGGGGGCACCGACACTATGGCTACACCTTC. Translating gives CASSGTGGHRHYGYTF.

Written as DNA, the CDR3 is TGTGCCAGCAGCCCCCTAGCGGGAGAACCCAATGAGCAGTTCTTC. Its translation: CASSPLAGEPNEQFF. V is TRBV5-6 and J is TRBJ2-1; 10 bases are shared with TRBD2. V lost 4 bases to trimming and J lost 6 bases; unmatched junction nucleotides: 7. The CDR3 runs to 15 residues. CDR1 and CDR2 (germline): SGHDT, YYEEEE.

This clone was found a few times. This sequence joins TRBV7-9 and TRBJ2-5; tentative D call: TRBD1 (5 bases). The CDR3 is 13 residues long. Trimming removed 5 bases at V and 5 bases at J, with 12 bases between. Germline assignment: CDR1 SEHNR and CDR2 FQNEAQ (reference sequence). The CDR3 sequence is CASSKKPGETQYF. The CDR3 DNA follows: TGTGCCAGCAGCAAAAAACCAGGGGAGACCCAGTACTTC.

The chain has TRBV4-1 and TRBJ2-3, with 9 bases that match TRBD2. This CDR3 contains 16 residues. Germline CDR1 reads MGHRA; CDR2 reads YSYEKL. The V and J ends lost 1 base and 6 bases, in that order; junction bases with no gene match: 8. This CDR3 reads CASSQGKASGMDTQYF. The CDR3 bases are TGCGCCAGCAGCCAAGGGAAGGCTAGCGGGATGGATACGCAGTATTTT.

V and J are TRBV5-1 and TRBJ2-5, with TRBD1 as a possible D gene (6 bases). The V end lost 4 bases, the J end lost 6 bases, and 13 bases lay between the germline ends. CDR1 SGHRS and CDR2 YFSETQ come from the germline V gene. The CDR3 has 13 residues. The CDR3 here is CASSPTGSQTQYF. CDR3 bases: TGCGCCAGCAGCCCAACAGGGTCCCAGACCCAGTACTTC.

This chain connects TRBV6-5 to TRBJ1-2; D possibly corresponds to TRBD1 (5 bases). Germline V lookup: CDR1 MNHEY, CDR2 SVGAGI. The CDR3 runs to 13 residues. V was shortened by 0 bases and J by 8 bases, with 10 bases between the two germline ends. The CDR3 DNA reads TGTGCCAGCAGTTACTCCGGGGGAAGAGGCTACACCTTC. Encoded protein: CASSYSGGRGYTF.